This TCR beta chain is drawn from a study of shared clonotypes between healthy human individuals. Germline CDR1 reads MDHEN; CDR2 reads SYDVKM. Trimming left V 5 bases short and J 0 bases short, with 5 bases between. This CDR3 contains 14 residues. In replicate PCRs of sorted subsets, around 200 ng DNA, tens of thousands of T cell genomes, was used. The repertoire was sequenced with immunoSEQ multiplex PCR; TCRdb's copy has only in-frame clones and lacks some. Among 2 million to 2.5 million clones listed, 85% to 95% were seen once. This chain links TRBV28 with TRBJ2-6; D call uncertain. The material sequenced was naive CD4+ T cells sorted from blood. As for subset: CD45RA+ positively selected. This sequence originates from a man aged 18-30 years in good health. The CDR3 reads CASSLHSGANVLTF. Written as DNA, the CDR3 is TGTGCCAGCAGTCTGCACTCTGGGGCCAACGTCCTGACTTTC.